This entry lists 9 T cell receptor beta chains sequenced from one sample in a study of blood T cells in healthy people across ages (dated by TCRdb to between 2015 and 2017). To prepare the library, 5' RACE was applied. The listed sequencing device is Illumina HiSeq 2500. A second PCR of about 6 to 11 cycles was performed with a sample-barcoded 5' primer and a J-beta primer mix. The raw public reads went through TCRdb reprocessing: fastp at Q25, MiXCR clone calling, in-frame beta chains kept. Every entry covers one CDR3 protein and lists the most common genes and DNA from its rows. The sample table contains 650,000 to 1,000,000 distinct CDR3 sequences; only one count was recorded for approximately 35% of them. The ten largest make up roughly 13% of the sample. Sequencing used blood. All receptors come from a man between 18 and 35 years old in good health.

The V and J genes are TRBV6-4 and TRBJ2-1; D may be TRBD2 (6 bases). The DNA end favors TRBJ2-7, so the J call may be wrong. This CDR3 contains 15 residues. From germline, CDR1 is MRHNA and CDR2 SNTAGT. The CDR3 spells CASSDRIGTYNEQYF. For the CDR3, the DNA is TGTGCCAGCAGTGACAGGATAGGGACTTACAATGAGCAGTACTTC.

Only a few counts were recorded for this clonotype. The gene calls are TRBV18 and TRBJ1-5; no clear D gene. CDR3 length: 13 amino acids. CDR1 is KGHSH, CDR2 LQKENI, per germline. V dropped 3 bases and J dropped 5 bases, with 8 bases sitting between them. CDR3 sequence (DNA): TGTGCCAGCTCACCTTCCGGGGATCAGCCCCAGCATTTT. Translating it yields CASSPSGDQPQHF.

In its sample, this clonotype was seen many times. This chain connects TRBV20-1 to TRBJ1-1, with a weak D call TRBD1 (6 bases). CDR1 DFQATT and CDR2 SNEGSKA come from the germline V gene (reference sequence). Trimming shortened V by 3 bases and J by 1 base, and 9 bases separated the two germline ends. This CDR3 has 13 amino acids. The CDR3 nucleotides are TGCAGTGCTAGGGACAGCCCGAACACTGAAGCTTTCTTT. Its translation: CSARDSPNTEAFF.

CDR3 in amino acids: CSVRAGLWGYTF. The CDR3 DNA reads as TGCAGCGTGAGGGCCGGCCTGTGGGGCTACACCTTC. The rearrangement uses TRBV29-1 and TRBJ1-2; D gene ambiguous. CDR3 length equals 12 residues. Germline V gives CDR1 SQVTM, CDR2 ANQGSEA. V lost 6 bases, J lost 8 bases, and 16 bases lay in between.

The rearrangement uses TRBV6-6 and TRBJ2-5; a possible D gene is TRBD2 (5 bases). V was trimmed by 0 bases and J by 11 bases, leaving 19 bases between them. The CDR3 covers 15 residues. Germline V lookup: CDR1 MNHNY, CDR2 SVGAGI (reference sequence). The CDR3 sequence is CASSYSNPVSGEQYF. The CDR3 DNA reads TGTGCCAGCAGTTACTCGAATCCGGTCAGTGGGGAGCAGTACTTC.

This chain connects TRBV21-1 to TRBJ1-2; the table's TRBD1 call for D was not verified on the DNA. TRBV21-1 constitutes a pseudogene. The CDR3 sequence is 19 residues long. The CDR3: CASSRRTESHRPANYGYTF. CDR3 bases: TGTGCCAGCAGCAGACGGACAGAAAGCCACCGACCTGCTAACTATGGCTACACCTTC.

This clonotype was observed a few times. The chain recombines TRBV12-3 or TRBV12-4 with TRBJ1-4; D is unresolved. The CDR3 has 13 amino acids. Trimming removed 3 bases from V and 4 bases from J, with 6 bases in between. The chain's CDR3 is CASSFTVNEKLFF. The CDR3 DNA follows: TGTGCCAGCAGTTTCACGGTTAATGAAAAACTGTTTTTT.

This clonotype was seen only a few times. CDR3 nucleotide sequence: TGTGCCACCAGCAGGGGGTTGGTAGGGGGTGATGAGACCCAGTACTTC. Its protein product is CATSRGLVGGDETQYF. The chain combines TRBV15 with TRBJ2-5; TRBD1 is a possible D gene (6 bases). Germline V CDR1 and CDR2: LNHNV, YYDKDF (reference sequence). The CDR3 extends over 16 amino acids. V gave up 3 bases and J gave up 5 bases, with 19 bases separating them.

To note about this clonotype: A much larger clone is a single base away; this may be a read error. In DNA, the CDR3 is TGTGCCAGCAGTTGGGGGCAGGGTGGGGACTATGGCTACACCTTC. Amino acid sequence: CASSWGQGGDYGYTF. The chain has TRBV12-3 or TRBV12-4 and TRBJ1-2, with D maybe TRBD1 (6 bases). Trimming pared 4 bases from V and 3 bases from J, leaving 15 bases between. The CDR3 totals 15 residues.